The 8 T cell receptor beta chains listed next were all sequenced from one sample in a study of blood T cells in healthy people across ages. It was with a sample-barcoded 5' primer and a J-beta primer mix that a second PCR of roughly 7 to 12 cycles was run. TCRdb itself ran the 5' RACE reads through MiXCR, one entry per CDR3 protein. The sample holds about 640,000 distinct CDR3 sequences, about 53% seen once. Specimen: blood. The source of these receptors is a man aged 55 to 70 in good health.

This clonotype was detected only a few times. V gene TRBV6-6 combines with J gene TRBJ2-1; 10 nucleotides match TRBD2. The ends lost 6 bases at V and 8 bases at J; junction bases unmatched: 7. Germline V lookup: CDR1 MNHNY, CDR2 SVGAGI (reference sequence). This CDR3 has 14 amino acids. CDR3 protein: CASSQERGGHEQFF. Here the CDR3 DNA reads TGTGCCAGCAGCCAGGAGCGGGGGGGCCATGAGCAGTTCTTC.

V gene TRBV6-1 combines with J gene TRBJ2-3; TRBD1 aligns across 12 bases. Germline CDR1 reads MNHNS; CDR2 reads SASEGT. V gave up 6 bases and J gave up 8 bases; unmatched junction bases: 3. The CDR3 totals 13 residues. The CDR3 coding sequence is TGTGCCAGCAGAGGGGACAGGGGGCTTACGCAGTATTTT. Its protein product is CASRGDRGLTQYF.

With regard to this clonotype: Possible read error: a much larger clone is one base away. The chain joins TRBV2 to TRBJ2-5; D call uncertain. CDR1 is SNHLY and CDR2 is FYNNEI in the germline V gene. Between the trimmed V and J ends, which lost 3 bases and 1 base, there was a span of 12 bases. The CDR3 is made up of 15 amino acids. The CDR3 region is CASSELGNTQETQYF. The CDR3 DNA is TGTGCCAGCAGTGAGTTGGGCAACACCCAAGAGACCCAGTACTTC.

With regard to this clonotype: This sequence may be a read error, since a much larger clone differs from it by one base. The rearrangement joins TRBV20-1 to TRBJ2-1, with 7 bases aligning to TRBD1. The J call could be wrong; TRBJ2-7 is a better fit for the DNA end. The CDR3 has 14 amino acids. CDR1 and CDR2 from the germline V gene are DFQATT and SNEGSKA (reference sequence). The CDR3 reads CSASGTARYNEQYF. Written as DNA, the CDR3 is TGCAGTGCTTCCGGGACAGCTAGATACAATGAGCAGTACTTC.

The J gene is TRBJ2-3, the V gene TRBV20-1; D might be TRBD1 (5 bases). The CDR3 has 14 amino acids. Germline CDR1 DFQATT, CDR2 SNEGSKA (reference sequence). V gave up 3 bases and J gave up 1 base, with 11 bases separating them. CDR3 DNA sequence: TGCAGTGCTAGCCCCCTCAGGGGCACAGATACGCAGTATTTT. It specifies CSASPLRGTDTQYF.

The J gene is TRBJ2-3, the V gene TRBV13, with a possible D match to TRBD2 (5 bases). This CDR3 contains 13 residues. V lost 9 bases and J lost 4, with 14 bases in between. The germline V gene encodes CDR1 PRHDT and CDR2 FYEKMQ (reference sequence). The CDR3 spells CASSTNPPDTQYF. The CDR3 coding sequence is TGTGCCAGTTCGACTAACCCCCCAGATACGCAGTATTTT.

The CDR3 region is CASRILAGLNTGELFF. In nucleotides, the CDR3 is TGCGCCAGCAGGATTCTAGCGGGGCTTAACACCGGGGAGCTGTTTTTT. The chain has TRBV10-2 and TRBJ2-2; 9 bases match TRBD2. Germline V gene lookup returns CDR1 WSHSY and CDR2 SAAADI. V lost 6 bases and J lost 2; bases outside the gene matches: 7. The CDR3 length is 16 residues.

The chain employs TRBV7-8 and TRBJ2-7; D remains unclear. The CDR3 length is 14 residues. Deletions cut 5 bases from V and 1 base from J, with 12 bases between. Germline V gives CDR1 SGHVS, CDR2 FQNEAQ. The CDR3 nucleotides read TGTGCCAGCAGCCCAGGACCAATTTCCTACGAGCAGTACTTC. This sequence encodes CASSPGPISYEQYF.